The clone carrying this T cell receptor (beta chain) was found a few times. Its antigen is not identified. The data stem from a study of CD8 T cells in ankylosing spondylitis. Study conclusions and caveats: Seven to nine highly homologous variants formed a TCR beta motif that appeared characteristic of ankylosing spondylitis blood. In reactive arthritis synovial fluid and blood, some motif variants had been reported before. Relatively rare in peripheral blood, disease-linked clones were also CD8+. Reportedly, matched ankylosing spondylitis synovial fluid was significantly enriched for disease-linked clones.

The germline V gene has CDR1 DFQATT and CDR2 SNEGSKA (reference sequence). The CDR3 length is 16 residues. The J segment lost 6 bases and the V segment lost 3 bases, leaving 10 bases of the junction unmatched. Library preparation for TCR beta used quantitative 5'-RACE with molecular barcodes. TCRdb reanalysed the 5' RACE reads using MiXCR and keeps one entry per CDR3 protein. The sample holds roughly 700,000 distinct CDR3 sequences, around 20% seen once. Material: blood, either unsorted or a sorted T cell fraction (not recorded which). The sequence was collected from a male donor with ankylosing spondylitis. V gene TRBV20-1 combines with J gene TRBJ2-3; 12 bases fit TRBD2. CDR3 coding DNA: TGCAGTGCTAGGAAAGCTAGCGGGAGGGCCTCGGATACGCAGTATTTT. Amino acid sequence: CSARKASGRASDTQYF.